This TCR beta chain was sequenced for a study of T cells in localized non-small cell lung cancer. Study results and caveats: Researchers found a median around 61 of the top 100 tumor clones in adjacent lung. Heterogeneity cannot be ruled out, as sequencing used one tumor region only. Higher T cell density in the blood was associated with longer overall survival, whereas higher adjacent-lung clonality associated with shorter survival. Uninvolved adjacent lung showed the highest T cell clonality, exceeding tumor.

Sequenced by immunoSEQ multiplex PCR; TCRdb stores in-frame clones only, minus some. The repertoire includes tens of thousands of clones, roughly 90% of them detected once, and 6.1% sits in the top ten. Comments on this clone: No antigen is known for it.

This clonotype was obtained from a man between 40 and 70 years old with stage II lung adenocarcinoma. Source: PBMCs, taken before any cancer treatment.

The CDR3 spells CASSPNWGLAGVWETQYF. The CDR3 coding sequence is TGTGCCAGCAGCCCCAACTGGGGACTAGCGGGAGTTTGGGAGACCCAGTACTTC. The genes are TRBV7-9 and TRBJ2-5, with 14 bases aligning to TRBD2. V shed 5 bases and J 5 bases; nucleotides not matched to a gene: 13. This CDR3 has 18 residues. Germline loops: CDR1 SEHNR, CDR2 FQNEAQ (reference sequence).